Listed below are T cell receptor beta chains from one sample, sequenced in a study of T cell responses to AZD1222 COVID-19 vaccine. Libraries were prepared by immunoSEQ multiplex PCR; TCRdb keeps only in-frame clonotypes and omits some of them. Among some 99,000 clones listed, roughly 90% were seen once. Sequencing used peripheral blood, obtained 28 days after the second AZD1222 dose. These receptors were obtained from an adult who received the AZD1222 COVID-19 vaccine. Each CDR3 is given with its conserved first and last residue. Each record gives: J gene, V gene, clone size, CDR3 protein. Clone size is shown for a subset of rows, as once, few, many or a class of expanded clone.

j_gene: TRBJ2-7; v_gene: TRBV5-6; abundance: few; CDR3aa: CASSLTPLYEQYF
j_gene: TRBJ2-2; v_gene: TRBV27; abundance: .; CDR3aa: CASRTGLVTGELFF
j_gene: TRBJ2-6; v_gene: TRBV3-1/TRBV3-2; abundance: .; CDR3aa: CASSQVLVAGANVLTF
j_gene: TRBJ2-7; v_gene: TRBV11-2; abundance: .; CDR3aa: CASSLEGLAYEQYF
j_gene: TRBJ1-3; v_gene: TRBV7-2; abundance: .; CDR3aa: CASSVRYTIYF
j_gene: TRBJ2-3; v_gene: TRBV28; abundance: .; CDR3aa: CASSGTEGTDTQYF
j_gene: TRBJ2-2; v_gene: TRBV6-6; abundance: many; CDR3aa: CASSYSIGELFF
j_gene: TRBJ1-1; v_gene: TRBV5-1; abundance: .; CDR3aa: CASSTRQNTEAFF
j_gene: TRBJ2-1; v_gene: TRBV30; abundance: .; CDR3aa: CAWVDSPWSNEQFF
j_gene: TRBJ2-1; v_gene: TRBV24-1; abundance: .; CDR3aa: CATSDYTGDKWFF
j_gene: TRBJ1-1; v_gene: TRBV7-9; abundance: .; CDR3aa: CASSLGQGNTEAFF
j_gene: TRBJ1-3; v_gene: TRBV14; abundance: few; CDR3aa: CASSQQGARGNTIYF
j_gene: TRBJ1-2; v_gene: TRBV6-5; abundance: .; CDR3aa: CASSYSLGIAYGYTF
j_gene: TRBJ2-7; v_gene: TRBV7-2; abundance: .; CDR3aa: CASSISGGYGFEQYF
j_gene: TRBJ1-5; v_gene: TRBV27; abundance: .; CDR3aa: CASSNLGGGVRNRYQPQHF
j_gene: TRBJ1-2; v_gene: TRBV2; abundance: .; CDR3aa: CASRDDRGFYGYTF